The sequence of this T cell receptor beta chain was determined in a study of blood T cell repertoires in COVID-19. The data were produced by immunoSEQ multiplex PCR, yet TCRdb's version contains in-frame clones alone and is incomplete. The top ten hold 2.9% of the sample, which has some 300,000 clones, nearly 90% seen once. CDR3 length: 15 amino acids. V shed 1 base and J 14 bases; nucleotides not matched to a gene: 10. Germline V gene sequence: CDR1 LGHDT, CDR2 YNNKEL (reference sequence). V and J are TRBV3-1 (or the pseudogene TRBV3-2) and TRBJ1-6, with 8 bases aligning to TRBD1. Sequenced input: PBMCs or T cells enriched from blood (not recorded which). The clonotype originates from a woman between 45 and 65 years old who had been exposed to COVID-19. CDR3 DNA: TGTGCCAGCAGCCAAGTGGGACAGGACTACCGGGCCCTCCACTTT. Translating it yields CASSQVGQDYRALHF.